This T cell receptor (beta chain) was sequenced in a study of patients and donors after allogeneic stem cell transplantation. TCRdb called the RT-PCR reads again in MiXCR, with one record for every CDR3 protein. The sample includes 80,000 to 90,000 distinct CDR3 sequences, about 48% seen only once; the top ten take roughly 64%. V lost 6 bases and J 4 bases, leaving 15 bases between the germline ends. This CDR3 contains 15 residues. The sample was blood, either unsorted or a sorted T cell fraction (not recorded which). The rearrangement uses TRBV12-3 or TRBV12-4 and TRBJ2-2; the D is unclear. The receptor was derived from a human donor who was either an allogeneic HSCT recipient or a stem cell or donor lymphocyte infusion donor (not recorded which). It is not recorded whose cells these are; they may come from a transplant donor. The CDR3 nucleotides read TGTGCCAGCAGGTTAACGTATGGCCGCACCGGGGAGCTGTTTTTT. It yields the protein CASRLTYGRTGELFF.